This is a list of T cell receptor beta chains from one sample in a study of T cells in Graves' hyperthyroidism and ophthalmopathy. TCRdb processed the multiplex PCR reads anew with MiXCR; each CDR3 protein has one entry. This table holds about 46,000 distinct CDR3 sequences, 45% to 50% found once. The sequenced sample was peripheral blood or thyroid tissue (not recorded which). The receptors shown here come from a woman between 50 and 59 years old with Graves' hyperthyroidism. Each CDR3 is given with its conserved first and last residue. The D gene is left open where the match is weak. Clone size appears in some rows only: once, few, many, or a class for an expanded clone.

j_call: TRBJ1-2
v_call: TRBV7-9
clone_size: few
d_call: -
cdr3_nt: TGTGCCAGCAGCTTAGGAGTGGCGCAGGGAGGCTACACCTTC
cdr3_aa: CASSLGVAQGGYTF

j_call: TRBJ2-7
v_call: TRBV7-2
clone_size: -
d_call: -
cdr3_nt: TGTGCCAGCAGTTTGAGACAGTTTGCCCCCTACGAGCAGTACTTC
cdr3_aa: CASSLRQFAPYEQYF

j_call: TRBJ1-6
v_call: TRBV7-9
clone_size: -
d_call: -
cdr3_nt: TGTGCCAGCAGCGCCGACGGGAACTCACCCCTCCACTTT
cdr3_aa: CASSADGNSPLHF

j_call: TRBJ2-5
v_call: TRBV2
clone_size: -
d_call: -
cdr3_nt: TGTGCCAGGACTGATGTTTCGGGGGAGGAGACCCAGTACTTC
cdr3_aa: CARTDVSGEETQYF

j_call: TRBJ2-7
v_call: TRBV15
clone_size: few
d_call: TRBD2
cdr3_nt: TGTGCCACCAGCAAAGCGGGGGCGTTAAGGGCCGGGGAGCAGTACTTC
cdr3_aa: CATSKAGALRAGEQYF

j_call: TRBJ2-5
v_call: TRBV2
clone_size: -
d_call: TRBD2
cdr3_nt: TGTGCCAGCAGTCACTTCTCGACTAGCGGACCTTTCTACCAAGGGACCCAGTACTTC
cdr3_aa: CASSHFSTSGPFYQGTQYF

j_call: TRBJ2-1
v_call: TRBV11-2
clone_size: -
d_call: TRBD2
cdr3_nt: TGTGCCAGCAGCCAAGATCAGGAACTAGCGCATATGGGCAATGAGCAGTTCTTC
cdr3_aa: CASSQDQELAHMGNEQFF

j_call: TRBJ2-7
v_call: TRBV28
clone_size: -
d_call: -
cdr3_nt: TGTGCCAGCAGCCCTCCTACAGGGAATAGCTACGAGCAGTACTTC
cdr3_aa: CASSPPTGNSYEQYF

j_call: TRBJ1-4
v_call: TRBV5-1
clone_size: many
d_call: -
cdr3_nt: TGCGCCAGCAGCCCGGAGGCACAGCTTAATGAAAAACTGTTTTTT
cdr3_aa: CASSPEAQLNEKLFF

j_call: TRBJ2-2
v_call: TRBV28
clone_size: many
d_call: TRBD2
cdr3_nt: TGTGCCAGCAGTTTAGGGCCGGGACTAGCGGGAGCCGGGGAGCTGTTTTTT
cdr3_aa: CASSLGPGLAGAGELFF

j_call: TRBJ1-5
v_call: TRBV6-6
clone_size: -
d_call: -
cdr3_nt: TGTGCCAGCAGCGCGGACGGGCAGCAATCGGCCCAGCATTTT
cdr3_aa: CASSADGQQSAQHF

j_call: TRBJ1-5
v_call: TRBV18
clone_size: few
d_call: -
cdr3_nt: TGTGCCAGCTCACCACCTGGCCAGGGGAATCAGCCCCAGCATTTT
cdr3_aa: CASSPPGQGNQPQHF

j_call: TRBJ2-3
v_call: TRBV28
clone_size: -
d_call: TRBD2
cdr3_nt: TGTGCCAGCAGTGTCGGGCTAGCGGGAGTTCGCGGCACAGATACGCAGTATTTT
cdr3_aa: CASSVGLAGVRGTDTQYF

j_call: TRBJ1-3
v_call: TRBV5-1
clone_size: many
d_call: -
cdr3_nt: TGCGCCAGCAGCCTACAGGGCCTATCTGGAAACACCATATATTTT
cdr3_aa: CASSLQGLSGNTIYF

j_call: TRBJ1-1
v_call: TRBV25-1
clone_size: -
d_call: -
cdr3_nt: TGTGCCAGCACTGAAGCTTTCTTT
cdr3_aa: CASTEAFF

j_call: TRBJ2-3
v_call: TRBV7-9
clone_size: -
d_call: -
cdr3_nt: TGTGCCAGCAGCCGCCGGGACACCACAGATACGCAGTATTTT
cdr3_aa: CASSRRDTTDTQYF

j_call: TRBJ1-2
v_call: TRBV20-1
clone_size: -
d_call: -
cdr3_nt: TGCAGTGCTAGTAATCCGCAGGGAGGCGGCTATGGCTACACCTTC
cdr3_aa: CSASNPQGGGYGYTF

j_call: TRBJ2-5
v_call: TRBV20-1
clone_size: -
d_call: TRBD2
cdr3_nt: TGCAGTGCCTGGCGGGCGGGAGGTGAGACCCAGTACTTC
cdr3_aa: CSAWRAGGETQYF

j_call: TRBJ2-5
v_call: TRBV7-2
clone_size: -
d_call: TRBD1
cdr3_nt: TGTGCCAGCAGCGACGGGACAGGGCCCCAGGAGACCCAGTACTTC
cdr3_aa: CASSDGTGPQETQYF

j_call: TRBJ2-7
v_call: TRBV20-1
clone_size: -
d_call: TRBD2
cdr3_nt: TGCAGTGCGGGGACTAGCGGGAGCCCCCGGGGGCAGTACTTC
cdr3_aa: CSAGTSGSPRGQYF

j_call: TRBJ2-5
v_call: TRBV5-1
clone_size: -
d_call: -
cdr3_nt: TGCGCCAGCAGCCCGGGCTCCCAAGAGACCCAGTACTTC
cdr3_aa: CASSPGSQETQYF

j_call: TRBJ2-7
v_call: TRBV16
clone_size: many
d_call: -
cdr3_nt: TGTGCCAGCAGCCCGCAGCTCGGCAGTGGGGGCGAGCAGTACTTC
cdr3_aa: CASSPQLGSGGEQYF

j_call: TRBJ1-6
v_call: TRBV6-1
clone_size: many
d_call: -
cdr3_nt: TGTGCCAGCAGTGAAAACGCCGCCGGCTATAATTCACCCCTCCACTTT
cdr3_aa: CASSENAAGYNSPLHF

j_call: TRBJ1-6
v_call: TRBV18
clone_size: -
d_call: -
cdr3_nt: TGTGCCAGCTCGACGGGACTCCGTCAGGGTTCACCCCTCCACTTT
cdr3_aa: CASSTGLRQGSPLHF

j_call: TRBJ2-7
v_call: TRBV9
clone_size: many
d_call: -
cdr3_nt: TGTGCCAGCAGCGTAGTAAGGGAGCAGTACTTC
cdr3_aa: CASSVVREQYF

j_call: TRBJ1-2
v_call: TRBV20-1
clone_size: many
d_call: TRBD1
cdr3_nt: TGCAGTGCTAGACCGGTGGACAGGGTATCGGATGGCTACACCTTC
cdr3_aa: CSARPVDRVSDGYTF

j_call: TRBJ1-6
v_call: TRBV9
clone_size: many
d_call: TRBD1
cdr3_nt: TGTGCCAGCAGCAGGGGACAGGGGGCCGCCAATTCACCCCTCCACTTT
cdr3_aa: CASSRGQGAANSPLHF

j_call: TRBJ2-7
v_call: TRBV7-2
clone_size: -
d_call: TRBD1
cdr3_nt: TGTGCCAGCAGCTGGGGACAGTTCTACGAGCAGTACTTC
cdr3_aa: CASSWGQFYEQYF

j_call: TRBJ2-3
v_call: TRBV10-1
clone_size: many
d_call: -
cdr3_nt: TGCGCCAGCCAAGCGGATAGCACAGATACGCAGTATTTT
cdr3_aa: CASQADSTDTQYF

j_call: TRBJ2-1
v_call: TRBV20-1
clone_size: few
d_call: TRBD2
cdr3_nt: TGCAGTGCTACTCTTAGCGGGGCCTACAATGAGCAGTTCTTC
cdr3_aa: CSATLSGAYNEQFF

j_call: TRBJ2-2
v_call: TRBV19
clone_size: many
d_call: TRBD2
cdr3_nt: TGTGCCAGTAGGGGGAGGACTAGCGTGAACACCGGGGAGCTGTTTTTT
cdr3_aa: CASRGRTSVNTGELFF

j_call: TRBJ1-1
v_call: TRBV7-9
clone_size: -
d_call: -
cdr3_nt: TGTGCCAGCAGCTACCGGGACTTCTTT
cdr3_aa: CASSYRDFF

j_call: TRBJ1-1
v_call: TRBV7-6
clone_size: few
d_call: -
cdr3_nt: TGTGCCAGCAGCGATCCCTGGCACACTGAAGCTTTCTTT
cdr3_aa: CASSDPWHTEAFF

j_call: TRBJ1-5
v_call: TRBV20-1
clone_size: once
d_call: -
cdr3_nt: TGCAGTGCTAGAGATCGTGGGAAAAATAGCAATCAGCCCCAGCATTTT
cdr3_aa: CSARDRGKNSNQPQHF

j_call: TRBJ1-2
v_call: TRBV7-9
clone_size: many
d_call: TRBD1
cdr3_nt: TGTGCCAGCAGCGACCGGGACAGGGGTTTCTATGGCTACACCTTC
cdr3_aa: CASSDRDRGFYGYTF

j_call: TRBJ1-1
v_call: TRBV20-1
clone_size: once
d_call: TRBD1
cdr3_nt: TGCAGTGCTAGAGGGCCGGGACAGTCGTTCGCTGAAGCTTTCTTT
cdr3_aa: CSARGPGQSFAEAFF

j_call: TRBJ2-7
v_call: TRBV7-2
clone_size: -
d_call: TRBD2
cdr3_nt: TGTGCCAGCAGCACCGGGACTAGCGGGGTAGTCAAGCAGTACTTC
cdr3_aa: CASSTGTSGVVKQYF

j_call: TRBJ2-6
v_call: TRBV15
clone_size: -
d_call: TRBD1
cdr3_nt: TGTGCCACCAGCAGAGACAGGGGGAGCTCTGGGGCCAACGTCCTGACTTTC
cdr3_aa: CATSRDRGSSGANVLTF

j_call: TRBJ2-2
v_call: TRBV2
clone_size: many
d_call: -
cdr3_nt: TGTGCCAGCAGCCTTCTAGGACAGACCGGGGAGCTGTTTTTT
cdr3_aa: CASSLLGQTGELFF

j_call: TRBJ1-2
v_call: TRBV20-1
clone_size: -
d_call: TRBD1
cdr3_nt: TGCAGTGCTAGGGGGGACAGGGGGCGTGTTAGCTATGGCTACACCTTC
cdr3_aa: CSARGDRGRVSYGYTF

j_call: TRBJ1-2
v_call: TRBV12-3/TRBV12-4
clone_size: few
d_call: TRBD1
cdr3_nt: TGTGCCAGCAGGGAACAGGGGGCGAGTGGCTACACCTTC
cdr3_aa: CASREQGASGYTF

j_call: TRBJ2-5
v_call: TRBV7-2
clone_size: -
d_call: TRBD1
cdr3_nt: TGTGCCAGCAGCTCCGGGACAGGGGGACAAGAGACCCAGTACTTC
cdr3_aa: CASSSGTGGQETQYF

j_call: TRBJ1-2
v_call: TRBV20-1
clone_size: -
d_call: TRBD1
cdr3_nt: TGCAGTGCTAGAGGCCCGGGACAGAACTATGGCTACACCTTC
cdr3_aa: CSARGPGQNYGYTF

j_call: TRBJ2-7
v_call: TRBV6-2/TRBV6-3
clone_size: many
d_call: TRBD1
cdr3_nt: TGTGCCAGCAGCTCGTTACCGGGACAGGGATCCTACGAGCAGTACTTC
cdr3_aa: CASSSLPGQGSYEQYF

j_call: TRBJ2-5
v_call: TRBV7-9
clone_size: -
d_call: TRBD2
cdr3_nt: TGTGCCAGCAGCTACCAAGCGGGAGCGAGAGAGACCCAGTACTTC
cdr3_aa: CASSYQAGARETQYF

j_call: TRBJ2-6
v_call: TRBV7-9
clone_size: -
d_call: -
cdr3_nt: TGTGCCAGCAGCGGACCCCTAAACTATGGCTCTGGGGCCAACGTCCTGACTTTC
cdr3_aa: CASSGPLNYGSGANVLTF

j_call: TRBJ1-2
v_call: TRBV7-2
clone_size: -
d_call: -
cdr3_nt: TGTGCCAGCAGCTCCCTGGGGCCGGACTATGGCCACACCTTC
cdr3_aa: CASSSLGPDYGHTF

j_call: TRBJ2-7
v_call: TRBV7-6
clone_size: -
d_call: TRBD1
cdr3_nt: TGTGCTAGCCCCGGACAGGTGACTTCCTACGAGCAGTACTTC
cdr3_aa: CASPGQVTSYEQYF

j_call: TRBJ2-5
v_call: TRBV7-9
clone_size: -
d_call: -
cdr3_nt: TGTGCCAGCAGCTTAGCGGGAGGTTTCCAAGAGACCCAGTACTTC
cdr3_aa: CASSLAGGFQETQYF

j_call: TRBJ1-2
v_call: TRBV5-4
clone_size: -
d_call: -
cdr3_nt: TGTGCCAGCAGCTTGCGGATCCCGGGGCGTAGTGGCTACACCTTC
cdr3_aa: CASSLRIPGRSGYTF